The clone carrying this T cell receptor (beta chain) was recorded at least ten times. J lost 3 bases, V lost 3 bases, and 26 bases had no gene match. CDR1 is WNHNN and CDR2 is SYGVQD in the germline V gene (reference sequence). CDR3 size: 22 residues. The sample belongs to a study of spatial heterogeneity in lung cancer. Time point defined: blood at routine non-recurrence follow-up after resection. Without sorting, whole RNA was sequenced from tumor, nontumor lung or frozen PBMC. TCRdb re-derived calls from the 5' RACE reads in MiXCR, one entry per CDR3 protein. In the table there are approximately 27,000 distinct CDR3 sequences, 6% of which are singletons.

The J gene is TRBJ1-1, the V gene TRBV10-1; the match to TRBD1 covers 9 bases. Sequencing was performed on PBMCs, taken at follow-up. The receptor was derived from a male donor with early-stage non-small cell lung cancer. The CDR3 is CASSDSQRPGYRGRLKDTEAFF. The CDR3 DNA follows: TGCGCCAGCAGTGATTCCCAGCGCCCTGGTTACAGGGGGCGGTTGAAGGACACTGAAGCTTTCTTT.